The clone carrying this TCR beta chain was seen only a few times. Its antigen is not known. As to time point: persistent/refractory GD, antithyroid drugs over 5 years with positive TRAb. RNA isolated from PBMCs was used to make the TCR library. Graves' disease was diagnosed by American Thyroid Association guidelines. Library construction for TCR beta used iRepertoire HTBI primers and Arm-PCR of CDR3 regions. TCRdb re-called the multiplex PCR reads through MiXCR, storing one row per CDR3 protein. The data contain around 460,000 distinct CDR3 sequences, about 22% of them singletons. The data derive from a study of regulatory T cells in long-lasting Graves disease. Notes on the study in general: Persistent patients had more shared public clonotypes (approximately 2,700) than new patients (just over 950).

Germline V CDR1 and CDR2: LNHNV, YYDKDF (reference sequence). The CDR3 length is 15 residues. The V end was cut by 1 base, the J end by 5 bases, with 14 bases between. This chain connects TRBV15 to TRBJ2-5, with D perhaps matching TRBD2 (7 bases). The TCR originated in a female donor with Graves disease. Sequences were derived from peripheral blood mononuclear cells (PBMCs), sampled when the disease was refractory, from a patient treated with antithyroid drugs. The CDR3: CATSRGGGEGETQYF. DNA of the CDR3: TGTGCCACCAGCAGAGGCGGGGGCGAGGGGGAGACCCAGTACTTC.